This T cell receptor beta chain was sequenced for a study of blood T cell repertoires in COVID-19. Assay: immunoSEQ multiplex PCR; the TCRdb copy retains only in-frame clones and omits some. The sample shows about 240,000 clones, approximately 78% of them seen only once. The sequencing input was peripheral blood. This clonotype was obtained from a woman aged 60-75 years with active or convalescent COVID-19.

Written as DNA, the CDR3 is TGCGCCAGCAGCGGGACAGGGGTCGACAATGAGCAGTTCTTC. Its translation: CASSGTGVDNEQFF. The V gene is TRBV4-1, the J gene TRBJ2-1; 10 nucleotides match TRBD1. The junction had 3 bases not matched to a gene; V was cut back by 5 bases and J by 5 bases. CDR1 MGHRA and CDR2 YSYEKL come from the germline V gene. CDR3 length equals 14 residues.